This section outlines one TCR beta chain sequence together with its context. As yet, its antigen is unknown. The sample comes from a study of shared clonotypes between healthy human individuals. As for the study in general: The donors, two women and three men, were aged 18 to 49.

All the donors were Caucasian adults who lived in Nashville, Tennessee. The data were produced by immunoSEQ multiplex PCR, yet TCRdb's version contains in-frame clones alone and is incomplete. Here the sample spans 1.4 million to 1.5 million clones, approximately 97% being singletons. Study-level results: A small donor pool kept down the genetic and exposure-history diversity that was represented.

This clonotype was obtained from a man aged 25 to 40 in good health. The material sequenced was naive CD4+ T cells sorted from blood. Subset indicated: CD45RA+ positively selected.

CDR3 region: CASSQSRGQGIADTQYF. The CDR3 nucleotides read TGCGCCAGCAGCCAATCCCGGGGACAGGGAATTGCAGATACGCAGTATTTT. This rearrangement joins TRBV5-1 to TRBJ2-3; 9 nucleotides line up with TRBD1. The V gene's germline CDR1 is SGHRS and CDR2 YFSETQ. The CDR3 length is 17 residues. J gave up 4 bases and V 4 bases, and 13 bases lay outside the gene matches.